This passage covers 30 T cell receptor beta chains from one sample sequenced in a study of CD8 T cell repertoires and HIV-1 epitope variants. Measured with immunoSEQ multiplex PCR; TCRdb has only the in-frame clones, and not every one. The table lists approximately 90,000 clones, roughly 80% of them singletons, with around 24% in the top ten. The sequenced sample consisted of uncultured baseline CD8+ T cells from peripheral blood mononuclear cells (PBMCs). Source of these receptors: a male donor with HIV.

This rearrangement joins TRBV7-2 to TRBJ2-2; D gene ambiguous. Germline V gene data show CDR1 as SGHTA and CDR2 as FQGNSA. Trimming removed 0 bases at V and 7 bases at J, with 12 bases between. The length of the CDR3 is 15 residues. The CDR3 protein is CASSLADSLIGELFF. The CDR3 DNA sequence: TGTGCCAGCAGCTTAGCCGATAGCCTTATCGGGGAGCTGTTTTTT.

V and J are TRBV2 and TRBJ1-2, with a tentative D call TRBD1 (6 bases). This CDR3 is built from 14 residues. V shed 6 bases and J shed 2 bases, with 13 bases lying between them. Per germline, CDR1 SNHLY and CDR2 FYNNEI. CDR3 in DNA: TGTGCCAGCAGCCTACAGGGCATAAACTATGGCTACACCTTC. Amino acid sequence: CASSLQGINYGYTF.

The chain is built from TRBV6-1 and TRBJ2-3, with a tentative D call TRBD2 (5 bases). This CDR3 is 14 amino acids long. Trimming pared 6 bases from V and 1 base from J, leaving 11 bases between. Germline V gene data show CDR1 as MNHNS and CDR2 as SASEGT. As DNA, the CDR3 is TGTGCCAGCAGCGACTTCGGGGGCACAGATACGCAGTATTTT. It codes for CASSDFGGTDTQYF.

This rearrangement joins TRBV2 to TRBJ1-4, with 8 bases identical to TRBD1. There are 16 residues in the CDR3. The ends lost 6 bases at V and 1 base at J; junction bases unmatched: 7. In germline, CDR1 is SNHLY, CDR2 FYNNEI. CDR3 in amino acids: CASRGGQEETNEKLFF. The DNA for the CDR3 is TGTGCCAGCAGGGGGGGACAGGAAGAAACTAATGAAAAACTGTTTTTT.

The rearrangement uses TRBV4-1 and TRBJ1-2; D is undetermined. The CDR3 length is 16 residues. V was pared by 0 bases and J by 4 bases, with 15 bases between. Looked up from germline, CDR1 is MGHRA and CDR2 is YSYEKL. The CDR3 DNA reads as TGCGCCAGCAGCCAAGACGCTGACTCGGCACCCTATGGCTACACCTTC. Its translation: CASSQDADSAPYGYTF.

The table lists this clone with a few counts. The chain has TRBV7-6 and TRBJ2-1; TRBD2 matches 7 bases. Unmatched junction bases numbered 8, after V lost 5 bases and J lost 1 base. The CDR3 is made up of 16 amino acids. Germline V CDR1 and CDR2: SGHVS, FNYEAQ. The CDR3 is CASSPTLADSYNEQFF. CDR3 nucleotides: TGTGCCAGCAGCCCTACTCTAGCGGATTCCTACAATGAGCAGTTCTTC.

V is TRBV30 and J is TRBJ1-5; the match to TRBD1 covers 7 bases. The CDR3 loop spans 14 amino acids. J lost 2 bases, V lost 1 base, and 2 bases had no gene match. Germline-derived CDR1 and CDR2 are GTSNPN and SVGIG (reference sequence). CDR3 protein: CAWSEGAGNQPQHF. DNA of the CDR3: TGTGCCTGGAGTGAGGGGGCGGGCAATCAGCCCCAGCATTTT.

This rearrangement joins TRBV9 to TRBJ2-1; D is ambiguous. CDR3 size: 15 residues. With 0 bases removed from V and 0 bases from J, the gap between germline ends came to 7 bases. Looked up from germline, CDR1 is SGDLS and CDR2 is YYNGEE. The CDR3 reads CASSVGTSSYNEQFF. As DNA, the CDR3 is TGTGCCAGCAGCGTAGGCACAAGCTCCTACAATGAGCAGTTCTTC.

The CDR3 reads CASSFASGGEDTGELFF. The CDR3 DNA follows: TGTGCCAGCAGCTTTGCGAGCGGGGGCGAAGACACCGGGGAGCTGTTTTTT. V and J are TRBV12-1 and TRBJ2-2; the D segment call TRBD2 is taken from the table without a DNA check. TRBV12-1 is annotated as a pseudogene. This CDR3 is built from 17 residues.

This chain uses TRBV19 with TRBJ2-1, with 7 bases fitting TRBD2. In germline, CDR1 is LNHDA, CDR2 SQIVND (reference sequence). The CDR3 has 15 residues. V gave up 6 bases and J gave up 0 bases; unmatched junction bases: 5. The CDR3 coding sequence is TGTGCCAGTAGAGCTAGCGGCTTCTCCTACAATGAGCAGTTCTTC. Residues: CASRASGFSYNEQFF.

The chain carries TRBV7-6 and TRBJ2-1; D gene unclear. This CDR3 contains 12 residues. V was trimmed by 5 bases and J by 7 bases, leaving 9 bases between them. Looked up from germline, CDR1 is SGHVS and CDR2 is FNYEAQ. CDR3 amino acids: CASSRAGNEQFF. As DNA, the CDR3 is TGTGCCAGCAGCCGAGCCGGGAATGAGCAGTTCTTC.

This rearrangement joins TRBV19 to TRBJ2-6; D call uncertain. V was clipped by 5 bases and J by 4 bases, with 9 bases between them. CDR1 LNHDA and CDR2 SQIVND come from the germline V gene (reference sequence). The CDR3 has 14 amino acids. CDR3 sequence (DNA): TGTGCCAGTAGTCTTCCCGAAGGGGCCAACGTCCTGACTTTC. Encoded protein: CASSLPEGANVLTF. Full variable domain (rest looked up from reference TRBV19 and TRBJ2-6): DGGITQSPKYLFRKEGQNVTLSCEQNLNHDAMYWYRQDPGQGLRLIYYSQIVNDFQKGDIAEGYSVSREKKESFPLTVTSAQKNPTAFYLCASSLPEGANVLTFGAGSRLTVL.

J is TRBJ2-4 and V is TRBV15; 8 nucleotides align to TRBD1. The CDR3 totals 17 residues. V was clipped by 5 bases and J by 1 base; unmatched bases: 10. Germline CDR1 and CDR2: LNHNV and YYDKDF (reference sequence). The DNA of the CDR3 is TGTGCCACCAGCCGAATGTCAGGGGGCGCGGCCAAAAACATTCAGTACTTC. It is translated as CATSRMSGGAAKNIQYF. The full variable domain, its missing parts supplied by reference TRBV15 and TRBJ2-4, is DAMVIQNPRYQVTQFGKPVTLSCSQTLNHNVMYWYQQKSSQAPKLLFHYYDKDFNNEADTPDNFQSRRPNTSFCFLDIRSPGLGDTAMYLCATSRMSGGAAKNIQYFGAGTRLSVL.

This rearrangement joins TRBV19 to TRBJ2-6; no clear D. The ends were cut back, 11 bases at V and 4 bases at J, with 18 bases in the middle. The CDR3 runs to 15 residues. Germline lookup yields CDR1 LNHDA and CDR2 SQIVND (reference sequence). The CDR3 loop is CAGSPGVAGANVLTF. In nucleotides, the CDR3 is TGTGCCGGTTCCCCAGGCGTTGCGGGGGCCAACGTCCTGACTTTC.

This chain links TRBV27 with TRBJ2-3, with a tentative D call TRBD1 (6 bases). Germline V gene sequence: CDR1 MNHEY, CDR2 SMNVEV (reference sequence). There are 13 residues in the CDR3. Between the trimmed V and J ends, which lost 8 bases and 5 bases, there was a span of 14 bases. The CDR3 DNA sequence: TGTGCCAGCGGGGGCCGGCCGGAAGATACGCAGTATTTT. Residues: CASGGRPEDTQYF.

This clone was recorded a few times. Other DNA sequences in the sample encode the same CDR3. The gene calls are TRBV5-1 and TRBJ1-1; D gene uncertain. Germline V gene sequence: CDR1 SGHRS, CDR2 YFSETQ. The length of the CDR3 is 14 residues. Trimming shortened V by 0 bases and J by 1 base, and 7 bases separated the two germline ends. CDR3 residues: CASSLGHPNTEAFF. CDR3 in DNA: TGCGCCAGCAGCTTGGGGCATCCGAACACTGAAGCTTTCTTT.

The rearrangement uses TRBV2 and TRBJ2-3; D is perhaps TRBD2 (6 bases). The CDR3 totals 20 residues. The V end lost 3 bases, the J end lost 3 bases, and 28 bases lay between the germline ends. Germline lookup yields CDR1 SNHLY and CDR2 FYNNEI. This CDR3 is CASSDSPGWASDRATDTQYF. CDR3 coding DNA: TGTGCCAGCAGTGATTCACCTGGATGGGCTAGCGATAGGGCGACAGATACGCAGTATTTT.

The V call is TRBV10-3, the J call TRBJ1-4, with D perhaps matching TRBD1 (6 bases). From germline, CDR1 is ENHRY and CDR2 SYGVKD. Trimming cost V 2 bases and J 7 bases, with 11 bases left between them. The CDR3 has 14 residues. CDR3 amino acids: CAISEPQGSEKLFF. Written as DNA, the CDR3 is TGTGCCATCAGTGAGCCTCAGGGGAGTGAAAAACTGTTTTTT.

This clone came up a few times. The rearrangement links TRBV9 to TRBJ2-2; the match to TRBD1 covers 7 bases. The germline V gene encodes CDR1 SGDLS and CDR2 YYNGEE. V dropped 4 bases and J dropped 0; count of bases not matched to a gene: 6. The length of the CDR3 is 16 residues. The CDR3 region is CASSLGTGANTGELFF. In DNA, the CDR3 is TGTGCCAGCAGCTTGGGAACAGGGGCGAACACCGGGGAGCTGTTTTTT. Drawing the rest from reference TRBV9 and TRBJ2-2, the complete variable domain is DSGVTQTPKHLITATGQRVTLRCSPRSGDLSVYWYQQSLDQGLQFLIQYYNGEERAKGNILERFSAQQFPDLHSELNLSSLELGDSALYFCASSLGTGANTGELFFGEGSRLTVL.

CDR3 residues: CASSQSSGSINEQYF. The CDR3 nucleotides read TGTGCCAGCAGCCAATCTAGCGGGAGTATCAACGAGCAGTACTTC. This chain links TRBV6-5 with TRBJ2-7; TRBD2 matches 10 bases. The CDR3 is 15 residues long. Germline loops: CDR1 MNHEY, CDR2 SVGAGI. After removal of 6 bases from V and 5 bases from J, the junction contained 10 bases not matched to a gene.

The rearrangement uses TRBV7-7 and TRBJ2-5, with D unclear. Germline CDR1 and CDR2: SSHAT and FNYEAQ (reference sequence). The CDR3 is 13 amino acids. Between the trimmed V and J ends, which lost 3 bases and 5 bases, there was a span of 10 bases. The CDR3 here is CASSLKGEETQYF. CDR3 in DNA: TGTGCCAGCAGCTTGAAGGGTGAGGAGACCCAGTACTTC.

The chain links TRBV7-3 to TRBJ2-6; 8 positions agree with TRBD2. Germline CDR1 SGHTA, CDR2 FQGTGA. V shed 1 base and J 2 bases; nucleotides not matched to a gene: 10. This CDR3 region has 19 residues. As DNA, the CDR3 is TGTGCCAGCAGCTTAAGGTGGCCGGGAGGGATCACTGGGGCCAACGTCCTGACTTTC. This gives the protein CASSLRWPGGITGANVLTF. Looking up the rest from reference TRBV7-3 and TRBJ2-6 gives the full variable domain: GAGVSQTPSNKVTEKGKYVELRCDPISGHTALYWYRQSLGQGPEFLIYFQGTGAADDSGLPNDRFFAVRPEGSVSTLKIQRTERGDSAVYLCASSLRWPGGITGANVLTFGAGSRLTVL.

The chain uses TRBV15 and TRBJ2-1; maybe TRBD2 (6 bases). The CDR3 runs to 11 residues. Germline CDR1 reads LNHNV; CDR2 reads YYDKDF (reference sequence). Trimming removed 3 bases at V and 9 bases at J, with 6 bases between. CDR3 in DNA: TGTGCCACCAGCAGGGGGGGTGAGCAGTTCTTC. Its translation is CATSRGGEQFF.

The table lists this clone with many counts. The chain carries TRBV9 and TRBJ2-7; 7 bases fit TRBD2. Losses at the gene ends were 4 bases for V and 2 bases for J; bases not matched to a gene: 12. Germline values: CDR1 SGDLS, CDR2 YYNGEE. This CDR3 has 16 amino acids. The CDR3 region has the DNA TGTGCCAGCAGCCCTTCTAGCGGCCGAGGAGCCTACGAGCAGTACTTC. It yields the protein CASSPSSGRGAYEQYF. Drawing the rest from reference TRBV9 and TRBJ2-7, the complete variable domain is DSGVTQTPKHLITATGQRVTLRCSPRSGDLSVYWYQQSLDQGLQFLIQYYNGEERAKGNILERFSAQQFPDLHSELNLSSLELGDSALYFCASSPSSGRGAYEQYFGPGTRLTVT.

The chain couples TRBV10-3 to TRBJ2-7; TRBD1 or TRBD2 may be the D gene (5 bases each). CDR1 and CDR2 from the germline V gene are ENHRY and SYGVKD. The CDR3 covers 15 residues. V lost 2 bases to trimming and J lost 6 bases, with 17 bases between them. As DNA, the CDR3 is TGTGCCATCAGTGAGACGGGACCAACGGAGATCGAGCAGTACTTC. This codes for CAISETGPTEIEQYF.

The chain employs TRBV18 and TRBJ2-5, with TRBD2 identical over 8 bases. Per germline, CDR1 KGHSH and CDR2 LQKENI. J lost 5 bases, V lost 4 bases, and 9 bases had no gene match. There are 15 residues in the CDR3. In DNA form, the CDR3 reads TGTGCCAGCTCACGAGAACGGGGGGGCCTGGAGACCCAGTACTTC. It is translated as CASSRERGGLETQYF.

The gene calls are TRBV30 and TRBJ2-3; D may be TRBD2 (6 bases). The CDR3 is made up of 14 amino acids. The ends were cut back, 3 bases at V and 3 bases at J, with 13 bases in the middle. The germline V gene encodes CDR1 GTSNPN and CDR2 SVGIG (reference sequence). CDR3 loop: CAWRAWDFTDTQYF. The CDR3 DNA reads TGTGCCTGGAGGGCTTGGGACTTTACAGATACGCAGTATTTT.

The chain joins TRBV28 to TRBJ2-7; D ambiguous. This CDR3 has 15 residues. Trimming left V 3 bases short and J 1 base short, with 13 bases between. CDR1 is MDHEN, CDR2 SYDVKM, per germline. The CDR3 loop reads CASSFLDSLSYEQYF. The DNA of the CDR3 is TGTGCCAGCAGTTTCCTCGACTCTTTGTCCTACGAGCAGTACTTC.

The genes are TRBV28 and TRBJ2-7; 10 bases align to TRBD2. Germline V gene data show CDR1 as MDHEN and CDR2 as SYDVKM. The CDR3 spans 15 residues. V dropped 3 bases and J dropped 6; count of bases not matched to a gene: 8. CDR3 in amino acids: CASSLFSASGSEQYF. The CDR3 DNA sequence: TGTGCCAGCAGTTTGTTCTCGGCTAGCGGGAGCGAGCAGTACTTC.

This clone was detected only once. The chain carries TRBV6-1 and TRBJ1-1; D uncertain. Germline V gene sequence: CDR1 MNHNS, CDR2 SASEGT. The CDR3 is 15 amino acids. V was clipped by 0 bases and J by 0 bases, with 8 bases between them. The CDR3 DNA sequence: TGTGCCAGCAGTGAAGCGCTAGGTCTGAACACTGAAGCTTTCTTT. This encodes CASSEALGLNTEAFF.